A single sample gave rise to the 22 T cell receptor beta chains below, sequenced in a study of T cell responses to AZD1222 COVID-19 vaccine. Sequenced by immunoSEQ multiplex PCR; TCRdb stores in-frame clones only, minus some. Here the sample spans under 150,000 clones, roughly 87% being singletons. The specimen was peripheral blood, collected on day 0 of AZD1222 vaccination. Receptors were obtained from an adult in good health.

CDR3 nucleotide sequence: TGCAGCGTTGAGGGGGACAGGCCCGGCTACACCTTC. Its protein is CSVEGDRPGYTF. The V call is TRBV29-1, the J call TRBJ1-2, with TRBD1 identical over 8 bases. This CDR3 contains 12 residues. Germline lookup yields CDR1 SQVTM and CDR2 ANQGSEA. Trimming cost V 3 bases and J 8 bases; bases outside gene matches: 5.

The chain recombines TRBV9 with TRBJ2-1, with 11 nucleotides matching TRBD2. CDR1 and CDR2 (germline): SGDLS, YYNGEE. This CDR3 spans 15 amino acids. Losses at the gene ends were 4 bases for V and 6 bases for J; bases not matched to a gene: 6. The CDR3 nucleotides read TGTGCCAGCAGCCATAGCGGGGGGGCGGTCAATGAGCAGTTCTTC. Its translation is CASSHSGGAVNEQFF.

The CDR3, as DNA: TGTGCCAGCACCGACGGGACAACCTATAATTCACCCCTCCACTTT. It specifies CASTDGTTYNSPLHF. The chain recombines TRBV6-5 with TRBJ1-6; D might be TRBD1 (6 bases). The CDR3 runs 15 residues. Trimming pared 7 bases from V and 2 bases from J, leaving 12 bases between. Germline CDR1 reads MNHEY; CDR2 reads SVGAGI.

This sequence joins TRBV4-1 and TRBJ1-5; TRBD1 is a possible D gene (5 bases). V was trimmed by 4 bases and J by 1 base, leaving 11 bases between them. The CDR3 consists of 15 residues. Per germline, CDR1 MGHRA and CDR2 YSYEKL. Here the CDR3 DNA reads TGCGCCAGCAGCCTGCAGGGTGACAGCAATCAGCCCCAGCATTTT. Protein: CASSLQGDSNQPQHF.

This chain uses TRBV7-3 with TRBJ2-5; D might be TRBD2 (6 bases). Trimming removed 1 base from V and 7 bases from J, with 10 bases in between. This CDR3 comprises 13 residues. Germline V lookup: CDR1 SGHTA, CDR2 FQGTGA. CDR3 sequence reads: CASSLSGMGTQYF. DNA for the CDR3: TGTGCCAGCAGCTTAAGCGGGATGGGGACCCAGTACTTC.

J is TRBJ2-1 and V is TRBV11-2; 8 bases line up with TRBD2. Looked up from germline, CDR1 is SGHAT and CDR2 is FQNNGV. V was pared by 4 bases and J by 6 bases, with 11 bases of the junction left unmatched. The CDR3 has 16 residues. This CDR3 is CASSYSGTRGGNEQFF. Written as DNA, the CDR3 is TGTGCCAGCAGCTACTCAGGGACTAGAGGGGGCAATGAGCAGTTCTTC.

This chain joins TRBV14 and TRBJ1-5, with D possibly matching TRBD1 (5 bases). CDR3 length: 14 amino acids. Deletions cut 8 bases from V and 4 bases from J, with 15 bases between. Germline V CDR1 and CDR2: SGHDN, FVKESK. In DNA, the CDR3 is TGTGCCAGCGAAGACAGTTGGCCTAATCAGCCCCAGCATTTT. Amino acid sequence: CASEDSWPNQPQHF.

At least ten counts were recorded for this clone. The V gene is TRBV7-6, the J gene TRBJ1-3; D uncertain. Germline V gene sequence: CDR1 SGHVS, CDR2 FNYEAQ. V shed 5 bases and J shed 0 bases, with 14 bases lying between them. CDR3 length: 16 amino acids. This chain's CDR3 is CASSRSTSSSGNTIYF. CDR3 nucleotide sequence: TGTGCCAGCAGCCGGAGCACATCGAGCTCTGGAAACACCATATATTTT.

The rearrangement links TRBV5-1 to TRBJ2-7; TRBD1 agrees at 8 bases. From germline, CDR1 is SGHRS and CDR2 YFSETQ. The junction had 9 bases not matched to a gene; V was cut back by 3 bases and J by 7 bases. There are 14 residues in the CDR3. The CDR3 DNA follows: TGCGCCAGCAGCTCGGACAGGGTTTCTTCGGAGCAGTACTTC. Protein product: CASSSDRVSSEQYF.

This clone occurred once. J is TRBJ2-7 and V is TRBV27; D unresolved. Germline lookup yields CDR1 MNHEY and CDR2 SMNVEV (reference sequence). Between the trimmed V and J ends, which lost 0 bases and 3 bases, there was a span of 9 bases. The CDR3 contains 14 residues. This CDR3 reads CASSLSESRYEQYF. The DNA for the CDR3 is TGTGCCAGCAGTTTATCGGAAAGCCGCTACGAGCAGTACTTC.

This chain links TRBV13 with TRBJ2-7, with a weak D call TRBD1 (6 bases). Per germline, CDR1 PRHDT and CDR2 FYEKMQ (reference sequence). There are 13 residues in the CDR3. The V end was cut by 0 bases, the J end by 5 bases, with 8 bases between. CDR3 residues: CASSLGRGDEQYF. CDR3 nucleotides: TGTGCCAGCAGCTTAGGCAGGGGCGACGAGCAGTACTTC.

CDR3 amino acids: CATGGGSYNSPLHF. In nucleotides, the CDR3 is TGTGCCACAGGGGGGGGGTCCTATAATTCACCCCTCCACTTT. This sequence joins TRBV19 and TRBJ1-6; the match to TRBD1 covers 7 bases. Germline CDR1 is LNHDA and CDR2 is SQIVND (reference sequence). Trimming took 10 bases from V and 1 from J; bases not matched to a gene: 4. There are 14 residues in the CDR3. The whole variable domain, filled in from reference TRBV19 and TRBJ1-6, reads DGGITQSPKYLFRKEGQNVTLSCEQNLNHDAMYWYRQDPGQGLRLIYYSQIVNDFQKGDIAEGYSVSREKKESFPLTVTSAQKNPTAFYLCATGGGSYNSPLHFGNGTRLTVT.

The sample holds one count of this clone. J is TRBJ1-4 and V is TRBV19; 10 nucleotides align to TRBD1. The V and J ends lost 7 bases and 8 bases, in that order; junction bases with no gene match: 7. The CDR3 is made up of 14 amino acids. Germline V gene sequence: CDR1 LNHDA, CDR2 SQIVND (reference sequence). CDR3 residues: CASKVLDRGEKLFF. The CDR3 nucleotides are TGTGCCAGTAAAGTTCTGGACAGGGGGGAAAAACTGTTTTTT.

The chain has TRBV5-1 and TRBJ1-6; no clear D gene. The V end lost 5 bases, the J end lost 2 bases, and 17 bases lay between the germline ends. Germline CDR1 SGHRS, CDR2 YFSETQ. The CDR3 covers 17 residues. The CDR3 region is CASSLGSGGAYNSPLHF. CDR3 bases: TGCGCCAGCAGTTTAGGGTCAGGAGGTGCCTATAATTCACCCCTCCACTTT. The complete variable domain, with remaining parts taken from reference TRBV5-1 and TRBJ1-6, reads KAGVTQTPRYLIKTRGQQVTLSCSPISGHRSVSWYQQTPGQGLQFLFEYFSETQRNKGNFPGRFSGRQFSNSRSEMNVSTLELGDSALYLCASSLGSGGAYNSPLHFGNGTRLTVT.

This clone was seen once. The V and J genes are TRBV15 and TRBJ2-4; TRBD2 aligns across 10 bases. The CDR3 has 15 amino acids. The V and J ends lost 0 bases and 8 bases, in that order; junction bases with no gene match: 4. Germline V gene data show CDR1 as LNHNV and CDR2 as YYDKDF (reference sequence). Written as DNA, the CDR3 is TGTGCCACCAGCAGAGAGGCTAGCGGGAGTTACATTCAGTACTTC. Its protein product is CATSREASGSYIQYF.

This rearrangement joins TRBV6-4 to TRBJ2-3, with TRBD2 as a possible D gene (6 bases). The V and J ends lost 6 bases and 2 bases respectively, with 15 bases between them. The CDR3 is made up of 15 amino acids. The germline V gene has CDR1 MRHNA and CDR2 SNTAGT. The CDR3 DNA is TGTGCCAGCAGAGACGTGGCGGGGACCACAGATACGCAGTATTTT. It codes for CASRDVAGTTDTQYF.

This sequence joins TRBV12-3 or TRBV12-4 and TRBJ1-1; D not certain. The CDR3 loop spans 13 amino acids. V was trimmed by 3 bases and J by 1 base, leaving 6 bases between them. CDR3 sequence: CASSFISNTEAFF. In nucleotides, the CDR3 is TGTGCCAGCAGTTTCATTTCGAACACTGAAGCTTTCTTT.

V and J are TRBV6-5 and TRBJ2-2, with D unresolved. V was pared by 2 bases and J by 5 bases, with 3 bases between. The CDR3 extends over 12 amino acids. CDR1 and CDR2 (germline): MNHEY, SVGAGI. The CDR3 loop is CASSYGTGELFF. Here the CDR3 DNA reads TGTGCCAGCAGTTACGGGACCGGGGAGCTGTTTTTT.

The chain employs TRBV3-1 (or the pseudogene TRBV3-2) and TRBJ2-2; maybe TRBD2 (5 bases). CDR1 LGHDT and CDR2 YNNKEL come from the germline V gene (reference sequence). The CDR3 is 16 residues long. V lost 4 bases and J lost 5, with 17 bases in between. The CDR3 sequence is CASSPGAGLVTGELFF. Here the CDR3 DNA reads TGTGCCAGCAGCCCAGGTGCGGGCTTAGTAACCGGGGAGCTGTTTTTT.

This clone was counted once. The V gene is TRBV19, the J gene TRBJ1-4; D not certain. This CDR3 has 16 amino acids. With 2 bases removed from V and 6 bases from J, the gap between germline ends came to 16 bases. Germline assignment: CDR1 LNHDA and CDR2 SQIVND (reference sequence). The chain's CDR3 is CASSIPGARAYEKLFF. The CDR3 DNA sequence: TGTGCCAGTAGTATACCGGGAGCGAGGGCTTATGAAAAACTGTTTTTT.

This clone was counted between two and nine times. The genes are TRBV11-1 and TRBJ2-7, with D unclear. The CDR3 sequence is 12 residues long. Trimming removed 6 bases at V and 4 bases at J, with 10 bases between. The germline V gene encodes CDR1 SGHAT and CDR2 FQDESV (reference sequence). CDR3 sequence reads: CASSFDGYEQYF. The CDR3 DNA is TGTGCCAGCAGTTTTGACGGTTACGAGCAGTACTTC.

J is TRBJ2-6 and V is TRBV19; D remains ambiguous. V was cut by 10 bases and J by 2 bases, with 12 bases left in between. Germline assignment: CDR1 LNHDA and CDR2 SQIVND (reference sequence). The CDR3 length is 14 residues. The CDR3 spells CATSPLTGANVLTF. The CDR3 nucleotides are TGTGCCACCAGCCCCCTTACTGGGGCCAACGTCCTGACTTTC.